Each of the 28 T cell receptor beta chains below was sequenced from the same sample in a study of blood T cell repertoires in COVID-19. Generated by immunoSEQ multiplex PCR, the TCRdb table keeps only in-frame clones and is missing some. The sample records approximately 300,000 clones, 70% to 90% being singletons. Sequencing was performed on PBMCs or T cells enriched from blood (not recorded which). Receptors were obtained from a woman in her twenties or thirties who had recovered from COVID-19.

This clone was found once. This chain uses TRBV5-1 with TRBJ1-1; the match to TRBD1 covers 8 bases. After removal of 4 bases from V and 5 bases from J, the junction contained 10 bases not matched to a gene. Per the germline V gene, CDR1 is SGHRS and CDR2 is YFSETQ. The CDR3 is 15 residues long. The CDR3 sequence: CASSTMTGESTEAFF. The CDR3 bases are TGCGCCAGCAGCACCATGACAGGGGAGAGTACTGAAGCTTTCTTT.

This clone was detected only once. The DNA for the CDR3 is TGCGCCAGCAGTGGACAGGAACCCCCCTACGAGCAGTACTTC. The encoded protein is CASSGQEPPYEQYF. The rearrangement uses TRBV5-1 and TRBJ2-7, with TRBD1 identical over 7 bases. The V gene's germline CDR1 is SGHRS and CDR2 YFSETQ. The J segment lost 2 bases and the V segment lost 5 bases, leaving 7 bases of the junction unmatched. This CDR3 is 14 amino acids long.

This rearrangement joins TRBV7-2 to TRBJ2-7; TRBD2 matches 7 bases. The CDR3 has 16 residues. In germline, CDR1 is SGHTA, CDR2 FQGNSA. V was pared by 0 bases and J by 1 base, with 6 bases of the junction left unmatched. CDR3 nucleotides: TGTGCCAGCAGCTTAGCGGTGACCGGGGGGTCCTACGAGCAGTACTTC. Its translation: CASSLAVTGGSYEQYF. Variable domain in full (rest from reference TRBV7-2 and TRBJ2-7): GAGVSQSPSNKVTEKGKDVELRCDPISGHTALYWYRQSLGQGLEFLIYFQGNSAPDKSGLPSDRFSAERTGGSVSTLTIQRTQQEDSAVYLCASSLAVTGGSYEQYFGPGTRLTVT.

This chain connects TRBV5-5 to TRBJ2-5; D might be TRBD2 (6 bases). The V gene lost 0 bases and the J gene lost 1 base, with 10 bases spanning the gap. CDR3 length equals 15 residues. Germline CDR1 reads SGHKS; CDR2 reads YYEKEE (reference sequence). CDR3 nucleotides: TGTGCCAGCAGCTTGGGACCCGGGAGCCAAGAGACCCAGTACTTC. Translation: CASSLGPGSQETQYF.

The chain couples TRBV18 to TRBJ1-5, with 7 bases aligning to TRBD1. The CDR3 consists of 17 residues. The junction had 10 bases not matched to a gene; V was cut back by 1 base and J by 4 bases. CDR1 is KGHSH and CDR2 is LQKENI in the germline V gene. CDR3 bases: TGTGCCAGCTCACCACTAACTCCCGGGACAGCGAATCAGCCCCAGCATTTT. It is translated as CASSPLTPGTANQPQHF.

This chain joins TRBV3-1 (or the pseudogene TRBV3-2) and TRBJ1-2; no firm D call. Germline V gives CDR1 LGHDT, CDR2 YNNKEL (reference sequence). CDR3 length equals 14 residues. Trimming took 4 bases from V and 2 from J, leaving 11 bases between them. CDR3 loop: CASSPLTGNYGYTF. DNA of the CDR3: TGTGCCAGCAGCCCCCTGACGGGAAACTATGGCTACACCTTC.

This chain uses TRBV4-1 with TRBJ1-6; 7 nucleotides line up with TRBD1. CDR3 size: 15 residues. Germline CDR1 MGHRA, CDR2 YSYEKL. The V and J ends lost 1 base and 7 bases, in that order; junction bases with no gene match: 4. The CDR3 loop is CASSQVQGENSPLHF. In DNA, the CDR3 is TGCGCCAGCAGCCAAGTCCAGGGGGAGAATTCACCCCTCCACTTT.

The V call is TRBV12-3 or TRBV12-4, the J call TRBJ1-5, with a possible D match to TRBD1 (6 bases). V lost 6 bases and J lost 7, with 10 bases in between. The CDR3 spans 12 residues. The CDR3 bases are TGTGCCAGCAGCCCACAGGGACAGCCCCAGCATTTT. The encoded protein is CASSPQGQPQHF.

V usage is TRBV30 and J usage is TRBJ1-5, with 7 bases identical to TRBD1. This CDR3 is built from 13 residues. CDR1 and CDR2 (germline): GTSNPN, SVGIG (reference sequence). The trim removed 7 bases at V and 7 bases at J, leaving 10 bases unmatched. The CDR3 DNA reads TGTGCCTTGTCCGACAGGGCAGGGCAGCCCCAGCATTTT. Amino acid sequence: CALSDRAGQPQHF.

The gene calls are TRBV4-1 and TRBJ1-2; D is perhaps TRBD1 (6 bases). V lost 4 bases and J lost 4, with 13 bases in between. The germline gives CDR1 MGHRA, CDR2 YSYEKL. CDR3 length equals 14 residues. This chain's CDR3 is CASSLQGSGYGYTF. CDR3 coding DNA: TGCGCCAGCAGCCTACAGGGATCCGGCTATGGCTACACCTTC.

This chain connects TRBV19 to TRBJ2-1; the match to TRBD2 covers 15 bases. CDR1 LNHDA and CDR2 SQIVND come from the germline V gene (reference sequence). V gave up 4 bases and J gave up 10 bases; unmatched junction bases: 8. This CDR3 has 16 amino acids. CDR3 DNA: TGTGCCAGTAGTAAAGGACTAGCGGGGGGGCTAGTGGAGCAGTTCTTC. This codes for CASSKGLAGGLVEQFF. The full variable domain, its missing parts supplied by reference TRBV19 and TRBJ2-1, is DGGITQSPKYLFRKEGQNVTLSCEQNLNHDAMYWYRQDPGQGLRLIYYSQIVNDFQKGDIAEGYSVSREKKESFPLTVTSAQKNPTAFYLCASSKGLAGGLVEQFFGPGTRLTVL.

The chain employs TRBV7-9 and TRBJ2-2, with a weak D call TRBD2 (5 bases). CDR3 size: 14 residues. Trimming stripped 1 base from V and 2 bases from J, with 5 bases between. Germline V gives CDR1 SEHNR, CDR2 FQNEAQ (reference sequence). The CDR3 loop is CASSLGLNTGELFF. The CDR3 nucleotides read TGTGCCAGCAGCTTAGGACTAAACACCGGGGAGCTGTTTTTT.

This clone has only a few counts. This chain connects TRBV6-1 to TRBJ2-1; the match to TRBD2 covers 8 bases. Germline V CDR1 and CDR2: MNHNS, SASEGT. Trimming cost V 3 bases and J 7 bases; bases outside gene matches: 8. The CDR3 is 15 amino acids. This CDR3 is CASSESGGAWNEQFF. CDR3 coding DNA: TGTGCCAGCAGTGAGAGCGGGGGCGCCTGGAATGAGCAGTTCTTC.

As to this clone: Other nucleotide sequences from this sample produce the same CDR3. The chain links TRBV7-9 to TRBJ1-3, with 9 bases lining up with TRBD1. The CDR3 is made up of 14 amino acids. Germline trimming cut 5 bases from V and 5 bases from J; bases unmatched to any gene: 4. The V gene's germline CDR1 is SEHNR and CDR2 FQNEAQ (reference sequence). The chain's CDR3 is CASSPDRGRNTIYF. CDR3 nucleotide sequence: TGTGCCAGCAGCCCGGACAGGGGTCGAAACACCATATATTTT.

The V and J genes are TRBV21-1 and TRBJ1-5. TRBV21-1 is a pseudogene segment. This CDR3 has 15 residues. The chain's CDR3 is CASSTRGGTDNPQHF. The CDR3 DNA is TGTGCCAGCAGCACCCGGGGGGGGACAGATAATCCCCAGCATTTT.

The chain uses TRBV29-1 and TRBJ1-1, with a possible D match to TRBD1 (6 bases). Germline V gives CDR1 SQVTM, CDR2 ANQGSEA. This CDR3 is built from 13 residues. The ends were cut back, 6 bases at V and 0 bases at J, with 11 bases in the middle. This chain's CDR3 is CSVPNRVNTEAFF. For the CDR3, the DNA is TGCAGCGTGCCAAACAGGGTGAACACTGAAGCTTTCTTT.

This clone was counted only a few times. The rearrangement links TRBV14 to TRBJ1-1; no definite D call. This CDR3 comprises 14 residues. In germline, CDR1 is SGHDN, CDR2 FVKESK. V gave up 0 bases and J gave up 4 bases, with 9 bases separating them. Written as DNA, the CDR3 is TGTGCCAGCAGCCAAGATCTTTTTGTCACTGAAGCTTTCTTT. This encodes CASSQDLFVTEAFF.

This chain connects TRBV6-6 to TRBJ2-1; 7 positions match TRBD1. With 6 bases clipped from V and 2 bases from J, the junction kept 1 base outside the gene matches. The germline gives CDR1 MNHNY, CDR2 SVGAGI (reference sequence). The CDR3 contains 13 residues. The CDR3 coding sequence is TGTGCCAGCAGCGACAGGGCCTACAATGAGCAGTTCTTC. This encodes CASSDRAYNEQFF.

The chain uses TRBV28 and TRBJ1-3; 7 bases map to TRBD1. This CDR3 region has 16 residues. CDR1 and CDR2 from the germline V gene are MDHEN and SYDVKM. With V trimmed by 4 bases and J by 0 bases, 6 bases remained unmatched. The CDR3 sequence is CASSSWGQSSGNTIYF. Here the CDR3 DNA reads TGTGCCAGCAGTTCTTGGGGACAGAGCTCTGGAAACACCATATATTTT.

The chain links TRBV9 to TRBJ2-3, with 7 positions matching TRBD2. CDR3 length: 15 residues. Unmatched junction bases numbered 5, after V lost 2 bases and J lost 2 bases. Per germline, CDR1 SGDLS and CDR2 YYNGEE. CDR3: CASSVSAGFTDTQYF. DNA for the CDR3: TGTGCCAGCAGCGTCTCAGCGGGGTTCACAGATACGCAGTATTTT.

This chain uses TRBV28 with TRBJ1-6; 7 positions match TRBD1. Looked up from germline, CDR1 is MDHEN and CDR2 is SYDVKM. This CDR3 contains 15 residues. The V and J ends lost 7 bases and 9 bases, in that order; junction bases with no gene match: 12. The CDR3 sequence is CASTRGPDRSSPLHF. The CDR3 region has the DNA TGTGCCAGCACGAGGGGGCCCGATAGAAGTTCACCCCTCCACTTT. The variable domain in full, completed from reference TRBV28 and TRBJ1-6, reads DVKVTQSSRYLVKRTGEKVFLECVQDMDHENMFWYRQDPGLGLRLIYFSYDVKMKEKGDIPEGYSVSREKKERFSLILESASTNQTSMYLCASTRGPDRSSPLHFGNGTRLTVT.

The chain recombines TRBV15 with TRBJ2-7; 9 bases agree with TRBD1. Losses at the gene ends were 5 bases for V and 0 bases for J; bases not matched to a gene: 5. The CDR3 spans 15 residues. The germline V gene encodes CDR1 LNHNV and CDR2 YYDKDF (reference sequence). This CDR3 is CATSSGTGISYEQYF. The CDR3 bases are TGTGCCACCAGCTCGGGGACAGGGATCTCCTACGAGCAGTACTTC.

The chain employs TRBV29-1 and TRBJ2-7; 10 bases fit TRBD1. The CDR3 totals 13 residues. The germline V gene encodes CDR1 SQVTM and CDR2 ANQGSEA. The V segment lost 6 bases and the J segment 4 bases; nucleotides outside the gene matches: 6. The CDR3 protein is CSVRTGGFYEQYF. CDR3 DNA: TGCAGCGTCCGGACAGGGGGTTTTTACGAGCAGTACTTC.

The table lists this clone with a few counts. The chain carries TRBV7-6 and TRBJ1-5, with a possible D match to TRBD1 (6 bases). CDR1 is SGHVS and CDR2 is FNYEAQ in the germline V gene. This CDR3 is 13 amino acids long. Trimming left V 5 bases short and J 4 bases short, with 9 bases between. In nucleotides, the CDR3 is TGTGCCAGCAGCCGACAGGAAAATCAGCCCCAGCATTTT. It translates to CASSRQENQPQHF.

This clone was counted a few times. The chain joins TRBV5-6 to TRBJ2-3; D is uncertain. Germline V gives CDR1 SGHDT, CDR2 YYEEEE. V lost 2 bases and J lost 0, with 7 bases in between. The CDR3 is made up of 14 amino acids. The CDR3 reads CASSLEVSTDTQYF. As DNA, the CDR3 is TGTGCCAGCAGCTTAGAGGTTAGCACAGATACGCAGTATTTT.

The V gene is TRBV11-1, the J gene TRBJ1-1; D gene unclear. Between the trimmed V and J ends, which lost 7 bases and 1 base, there was a span of 13 bases. Germline V gene data show CDR1 as SGHAT and CDR2 as FQDESV (reference sequence). The CDR3 extends over 14 amino acids. DNA for the CDR3: TGTGCCAGCATCGGGGAGGGTCAGAACACTGAAGCTTTCTTT. Protein sequence: CASIGEGQNTEAFF.

With regard to this clone: The identical CDR3 is also encoded by other nucleotide sequences in the sample. J is TRBJ2-3 and V is TRBV30, with D hard to call. V lost 0 bases and J 5 bases, leaving 3 bases between the germline ends. CDR3 length: 11 residues. Looked up from germline, CDR1 is GTSNPN and CDR2 is SVGIG (reference sequence). The CDR3 DNA reads as TGTGCCTGGAGTGTACTAGATACGCAGTATTTT. Its protein is CAWSVLDTQYF.

This clone came up once. This rearrangement joins TRBV6-1 to TRBJ2-3; D is possibly TRBD1 (5 bases). The CDR3 is 15 residues long. CDR1 and CDR2 from the germline V gene are MNHNS and SASEGT. Trimming took off 3 bases at V and 1 base at J, with 11 bases between the two ends. The CDR3 spells CASSDGVRGTDTQYF. The CDR3 DNA reads TGTGCCAGCAGTGACGGAGTCAGGGGCACAGATACGCAGTATTTT.